This T cell receptor beta chain emerged from a study of blood T cell repertoires in COVID-19. Study-level information: COVID-19 samples from acute and convalescent phases originated in the United States, Italy and Spain. From T cells, B-cell-depleted T cells, or PBMCs came the material, which was cDNA or gDNA.

Authors' data handling: Amplification of reference gene primers provided the estimated nucleated cell counts. The data were produced by immunoSEQ multiplex PCR, yet TCRdb's version contains in-frame clones alone and is incomplete. The V and J calls and clone size were taken over from that table, and D and trimming were inferred from the DNA. This sample has 100,000 or so clones, with approximately 83% found just once. This clone was recorded once. Trimming took 0 bases from V and 0 from J; bases not matched to a gene: 2. The germline V gene encodes CDR1 MNHEY and CDR2 SMNVEV (reference sequence). The CDR3 runs 18 residues.

The rearrangement joins TRBV27 to TRBJ2-1; 13 nucleotides align to TRBD2. Sequencing was carried out using peripheral blood. The receptor's source is a man aged 45-65 years with acute or convalescent COVID-19. The CDR3 bases are TGTGCCAGCAGTTTATCGGGACTAGCGGGGCCCTCCTACAATGAGCAGTTCTTC. Translation gives CASSLSGLAGPSYNEQFF.